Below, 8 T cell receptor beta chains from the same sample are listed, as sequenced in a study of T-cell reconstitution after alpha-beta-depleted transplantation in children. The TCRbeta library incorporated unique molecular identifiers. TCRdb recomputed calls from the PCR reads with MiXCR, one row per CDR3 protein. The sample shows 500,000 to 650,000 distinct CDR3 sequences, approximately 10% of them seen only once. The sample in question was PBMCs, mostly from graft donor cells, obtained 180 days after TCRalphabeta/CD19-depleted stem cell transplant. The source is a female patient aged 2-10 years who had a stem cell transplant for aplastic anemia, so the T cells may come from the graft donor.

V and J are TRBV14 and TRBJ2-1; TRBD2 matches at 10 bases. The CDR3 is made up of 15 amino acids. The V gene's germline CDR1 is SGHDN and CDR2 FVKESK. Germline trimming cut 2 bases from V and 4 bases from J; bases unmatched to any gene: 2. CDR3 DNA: TGTGCCAGCAGCCAACTAGCGGGAGTATACAATGAGCAGTTCTTC. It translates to CASSQLAGVYNEQFF.

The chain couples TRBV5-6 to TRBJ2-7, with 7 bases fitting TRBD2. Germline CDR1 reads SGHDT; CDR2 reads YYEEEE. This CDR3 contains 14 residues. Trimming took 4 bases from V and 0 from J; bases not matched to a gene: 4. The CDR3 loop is CASSIPSGSYEQYF. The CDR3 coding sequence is TGTGCCAGCAGCATCCCTAGCGGCTCCTACGAGCAGTACTTC.

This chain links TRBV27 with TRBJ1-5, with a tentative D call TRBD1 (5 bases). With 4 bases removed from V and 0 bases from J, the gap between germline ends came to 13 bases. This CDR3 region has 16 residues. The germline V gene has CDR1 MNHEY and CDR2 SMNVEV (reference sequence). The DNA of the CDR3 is TGTGCCAGCAGTTCGCTTGCGGGGGTTAGCAATCAGCCCCAGCATTTT. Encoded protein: CASSSLAGVSNQPQHF.

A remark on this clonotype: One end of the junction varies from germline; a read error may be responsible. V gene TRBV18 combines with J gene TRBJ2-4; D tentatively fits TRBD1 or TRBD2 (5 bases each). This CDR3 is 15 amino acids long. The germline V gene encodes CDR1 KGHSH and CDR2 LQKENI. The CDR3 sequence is CASSPYGTAKNSQYF. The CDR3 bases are TGTGCCAGCTCACCATATGGGACGGCCAAAAACAGTCAGTACTTC.

Here the CDR3 reads CASSQREMNTEAFF. CDR3 sequence (DNA): TGTGCCAGCAGCCAGCGGGAAATGAACACTGAAGCTTTCTTT. The V call is TRBV7-6, the J call TRBJ1-1; no clear D gene. Germline V gives CDR1 SGHVS, CDR2 FNYEAQ. V was pared by 5 bases and J by 0 bases, with 10 bases between. The CDR3 consists of 14 residues. The whole variable domain, remainder taken from reference TRBV7-6 and TRBJ1-1, is GAGVSQSPRYKVTKRGQDVALRCDPISGHVSLYWYRQALGQGPEFLTYFNYEAQQDKSGLPNDRFSAERPEGSISTLTIQRTEQRDSAMYRCASSQREMNTEAFFGQGTRLTVV.

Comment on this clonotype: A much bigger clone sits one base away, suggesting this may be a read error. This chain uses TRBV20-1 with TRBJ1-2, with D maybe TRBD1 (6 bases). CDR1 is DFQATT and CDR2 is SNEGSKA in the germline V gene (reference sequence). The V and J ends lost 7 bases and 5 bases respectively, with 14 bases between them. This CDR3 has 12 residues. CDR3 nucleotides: TGCAGTGTGACCAGGGGAGGATATGGCTACACCTTC. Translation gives CSVTRGGYGYTF.

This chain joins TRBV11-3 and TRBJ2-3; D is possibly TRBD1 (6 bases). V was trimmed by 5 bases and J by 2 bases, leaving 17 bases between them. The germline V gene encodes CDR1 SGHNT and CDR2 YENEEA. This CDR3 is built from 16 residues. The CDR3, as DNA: TGTGCCAGCAGCCCACAGACTCGGGACAACACAGATACGCAGTATTTT. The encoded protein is CASSPQTRDNTDTQYF.

The CDR3: CAISHGDRANSPLHF. In DNA form, the CDR3 reads TGTGCCATCAGCCACGGGGACAGGGCGAATTCACCCCTCCACTTT. The J gene is TRBJ1-6, the V gene TRBV10-3, with TRBD1 identical over 9 bases. V was clipped by 6 bases and J by 7 bases; unmatched bases: 7. This CDR3 has 15 residues. Germline V lookup: CDR1 ENHRY, CDR2 SYGVKD.